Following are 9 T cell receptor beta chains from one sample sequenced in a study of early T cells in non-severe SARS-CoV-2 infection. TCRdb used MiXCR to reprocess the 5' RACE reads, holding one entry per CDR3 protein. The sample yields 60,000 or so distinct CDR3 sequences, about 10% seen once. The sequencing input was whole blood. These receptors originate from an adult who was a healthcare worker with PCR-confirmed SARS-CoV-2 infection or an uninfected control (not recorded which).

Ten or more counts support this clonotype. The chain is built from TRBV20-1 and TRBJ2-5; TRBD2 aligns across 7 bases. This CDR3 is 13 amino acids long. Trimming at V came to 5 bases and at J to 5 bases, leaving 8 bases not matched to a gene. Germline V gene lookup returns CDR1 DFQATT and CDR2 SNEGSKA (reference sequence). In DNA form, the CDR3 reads TGCAGTGCTGGGGAGGGGAGTCGGGAGACCCAGTACTTC. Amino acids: CSAGEGSRETQYF.

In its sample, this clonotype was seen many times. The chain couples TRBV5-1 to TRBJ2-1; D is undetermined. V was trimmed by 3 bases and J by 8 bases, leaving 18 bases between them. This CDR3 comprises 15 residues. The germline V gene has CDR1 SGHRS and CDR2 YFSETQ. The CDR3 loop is CASSWQDFSVDEQFF. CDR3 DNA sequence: TGCGCCAGCAGCTGGCAGGATTTCAGTGTCGATGAGCAGTTCTTC.

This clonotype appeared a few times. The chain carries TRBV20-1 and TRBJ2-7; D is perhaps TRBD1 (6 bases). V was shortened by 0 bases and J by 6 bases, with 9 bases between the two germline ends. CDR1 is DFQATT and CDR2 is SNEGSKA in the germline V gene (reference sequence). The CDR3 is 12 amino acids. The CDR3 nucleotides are TGCAGTGCTAGAGATTTACAGGGCGAGCAGTACTTC. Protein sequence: CSARDLQGEQYF.

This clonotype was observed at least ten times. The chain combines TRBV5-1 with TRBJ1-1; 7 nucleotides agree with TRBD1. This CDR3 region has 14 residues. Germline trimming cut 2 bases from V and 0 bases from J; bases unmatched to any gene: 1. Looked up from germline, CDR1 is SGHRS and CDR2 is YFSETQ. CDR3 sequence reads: CASSLGGLNTEAFF. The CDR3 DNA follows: TGCGCCAGCAGCTTAGGGGGCCTGAACACTGAAGCTTTCTTT.

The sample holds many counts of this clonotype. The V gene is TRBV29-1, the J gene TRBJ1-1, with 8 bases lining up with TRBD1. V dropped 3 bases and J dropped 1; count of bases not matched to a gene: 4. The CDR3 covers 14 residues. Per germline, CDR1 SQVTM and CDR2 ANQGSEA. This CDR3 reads CSVDAGGKNTEAFF. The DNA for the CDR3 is TGCAGCGTTGACGCAGGGGGCAAGAACACTGAAGCTTTCTTT.

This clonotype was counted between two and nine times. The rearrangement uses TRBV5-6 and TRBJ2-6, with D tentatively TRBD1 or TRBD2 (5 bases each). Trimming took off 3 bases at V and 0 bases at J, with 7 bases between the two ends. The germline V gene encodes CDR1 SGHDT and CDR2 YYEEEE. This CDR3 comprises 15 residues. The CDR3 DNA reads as TGTGCCAGCAGCTGGGGGTTCTCTGGGGCCAACGTCCTGACTTTC. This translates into CASSWGFSGANVLTF.

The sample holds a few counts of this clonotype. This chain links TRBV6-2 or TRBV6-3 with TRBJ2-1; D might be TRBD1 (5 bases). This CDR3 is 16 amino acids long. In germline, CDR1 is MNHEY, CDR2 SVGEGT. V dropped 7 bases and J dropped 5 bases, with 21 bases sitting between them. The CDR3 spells CASTQRWTRVNNEQFF. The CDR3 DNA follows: TGTGCCAGCACCCAGAGATGGACACGCGTAAACAATGAGCAGTTCTTC.

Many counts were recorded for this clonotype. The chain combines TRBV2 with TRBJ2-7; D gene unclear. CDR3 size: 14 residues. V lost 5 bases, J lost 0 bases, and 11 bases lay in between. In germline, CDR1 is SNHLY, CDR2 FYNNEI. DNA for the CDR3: TGTGCCAGCAGTTACGCGGTCAGCTCCTACGAGCAGTACTTC. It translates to CASSYAVSSYEQYF.

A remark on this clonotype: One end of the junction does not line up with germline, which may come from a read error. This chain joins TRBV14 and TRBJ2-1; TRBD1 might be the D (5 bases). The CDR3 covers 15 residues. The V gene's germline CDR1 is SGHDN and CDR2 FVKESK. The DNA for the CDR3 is TGTACCAGCAGCCAAGGGGCGGCCCCTTACAATGAGCAGTTCTTC. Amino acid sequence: CTSSQGAAPYNEQFF.